Presented here are 23 T cell receptor beta chains from one specimen sequenced in a study of human CD8 memory T cell subsets. UMI-labeled 5' RACE was used to make TCR beta libraries. Reprocessing the 5' RACE reads, TCRdb reports a single entry for every CDR3 protein and omits DNA. The listing contains about 8,800 distinct CDR3 sequences. TPEX cells were exhausted-like CCR7+ PD-1+ TIGIT+ early memory CD8+ T cells. The sequencing input was CD8+ T cells from PBMCs. The receptors originated from a human donor in good health.

The chain employs TRBV27 and TRBJ2-7; TCRdb selects TRBD1, and the lack of DNA leaves this call unchecked. The CDR3 length is 17 residues. Germline V gives CDR1 MNHEY, CDR2 SMNVEV (reference sequence). The CDR3 region is CASSLYPSSGSLDEQYF.

The chain is built from TRBV6-9 and TRBJ2-1; TCRdb selects TRBD2, and the lack of DNA leaves this call unchecked. The CDR3 totals 18 residues. Germline-derived CDR1 and CDR2 are MNHGY and SVAAGI. This CDR3 reads CASSYSGLAPGVEGEQFF.

The chain couples TRBV7-2 to TRBJ1-5. Germline CDR1 reads SGHTA; CDR2 reads FQGNSA. This CDR3 is 16 amino acids long. CDR3 loop: CASSSNGLSGNQPQHF. The full variable domain, in which reference TRBV7-2 and TRBJ1-5 provide the parts outside the CDR3, is GAGVSQSPSNKVTEKGKDVELRCDPISGHTALYWYRQSLGQGLEFLIYFQGNSAPDKSGLPSDRFSAERTGGSVSTLTIQRTQQEDSAVYLCASSSNGLSGNQPQHFGDGTRLSIL.

V usage is TRBV10-3 and J usage is TRBJ2-3; without DNA, the TCRdb call of TRBD1 cannot be checked. Looked up from germline, CDR1 is ENHRY and CDR2 is SYGVKD. CDR3 length: 18 residues. CDR3: CAISDPQSPGAIGDTQYF.

V usage is TRBV6-6 and J usage is TRBJ2-4; TCRdb designates TRBD1, a call that cannot be tested without DNA. Germline values: CDR1 MNHNY, CDR2 SVGAGI (reference sequence). This CDR3 spans 13 amino acids. The CDR3 sequence: CASSLDRGDDQYF.

This clonotype shows up as medium-sized (0.01 to 0.1%) by frequency. This chain joins TRBV7-2 and TRBJ1-3; without DNA, the TCRdb call of TRBD1 cannot be checked. CDR3 size: 17 residues. The germline V gene has CDR1 SGHTA and CDR2 FQGNSA. The chain's CDR3 is CATHWGAPSSSGNTIYF.

The rearrangement links TRBV20-1 to TRBJ2-7; with no DNA, the TCRdb D assignment of TRBD1 cannot be verified. The CDR3 runs 13 residues. Germline CDR1 reads DFQATT; CDR2 reads SNEGSKA (reference sequence). The CDR3 reads CSATPGNTYEQYF.

This sequence joins TRBV20-1 and TRBJ2-1; without DNA, the TCRdb call of TRBD1 cannot be checked. The CDR3 extends over 14 amino acids. Germline V gene lookup returns CDR1 DFQATT and CDR2 SNEGSKA (reference sequence). This CDR3 reads CSARDLALYDEQFF.

The V and J genes are TRBV6-2 or TRBV6-3 and TRBJ2-7; the TRBD2 assignment by TCRdb is unverifiable without DNA. CDR1 is MNHEY and CDR2 is SVGEGT in the germline V gene. The CDR3 loop spans 14 amino acids. CDR3: CASSFVGRSYEQYF.

This clonotype is classed as large by frequency. This chain links TRBV29-1 with TRBJ2-5; no DNA is available, so the TRBD1 call from TCRdb remains unchecked. This CDR3 is built from 17 residues. In germline, CDR1 is SQVTM, CDR2 ANQGSEA. The chain's CDR3 is CSVEAGGSLLYQETQYF.

V and J are TRBV25-1 and TRBJ2-7; as DNA is missing, the TRBD2 call by TCRdb cannot be tested. The CDR3 is 14 amino acids. The germline gives CDR1 MGHDK, CDR2 SYGVNS. The chain's CDR3 is CASSAWTSGYEQYF.

The CDR3: CASSYQGGYNEQFF. This chain links TRBV5-1 with TRBJ2-1; as DNA is missing, the TRBD1 call by TCRdb cannot be tested. This CDR3 is built from 14 residues. Germline assignment: CDR1 SGHRS and CDR2 YFSETQ.

The genes are TRBV12-3 or TRBV12-4 and TRBJ2-7; TCRdb proposes TRBD1, but this gene call is untestable without DNA. The CDR3 consists of 14 residues. CDR3: CASSLAGKQGEQYF.

The chain employs TRBV20-1 and TRBJ2-1; as DNA is missing, the TRBD2 call by TCRdb cannot be tested. CDR1 and CDR2 from the germline V gene are DFQATT and SNEGSKA (reference sequence). The CDR3 extends over 14 amino acids. This CDR3 reads CSASGTNAYNEQFF.

The rearrangement links TRBV4-1 to TRBJ2-7; TCRdb returns TRBD1, unconfirmable since there is no DNA. This CDR3 spans 15 amino acids. Germline V CDR1 and CDR2: MGHRA, YSYEKL. CDR3 in amino acids: CASSQDWTGSYEQYF.

The rearrangement uses TRBV6-2 or TRBV6-3 and TRBJ2-1. Germline values: CDR1 MNHEY, CDR2 SVGEGT. This CDR3 has 14 amino acids. CDR3: CASSYGRSYNEQFF.

The chain couples TRBV7-9 to TRBJ2-2; absent DNA, TCRdb's TRBD1 call cannot be checked. This CDR3 region has 17 residues. Germline V lookup: CDR1 SEHNR, CDR2 FQNEAQ (reference sequence). The CDR3 spells CASSATGLGSNTGELFF.

CDR3 protein: CASSHLDTLYEQYF. The V call is TRBV7-9, the J call TRBJ2-7. There are 14 residues in the CDR3. CDR1 SEHNR and CDR2 FQNEAQ come from the germline V gene (reference sequence).

This clonotype ranks as medium-sized in terms of frequency. The chain recombines TRBV7-3 with TRBJ2-7; TCRdb outputs TRBD2, but without DNA this stays unchecked. This CDR3 is built from 15 residues. Germline lookup yields CDR1 SGHTA and CDR2 FQGTGA. CDR3 sequence: CASSDTSGGSYEQYF.

The rearrangement uses TRBV20-1 and TRBJ2-3; TCRdb picks TRBD1, but there is no DNA to check that call. The CDR3 contains 17 residues. Germline CDR1 is DFQATT and CDR2 is SNEGSKA (reference sequence). The CDR3 loop reads CSARDLGGQQSTDTQYF.

Measured by frequency, this clonotype is medium-sized. The chain links TRBV7-2 to TRBJ2-1. Germline V gives CDR1 SGHTA, CDR2 FQGNSA. The CDR3 runs 16 residues. The CDR3 reads CASSLVEEGSYNEQFF.

V is TRBV6-2 or TRBV6-3 and J is TRBJ1-5; TCRdb designates TRBD1, a call that cannot be tested without DNA. Germline values: CDR1 MNHEY, CDR2 SVGEGT. The CDR3 is 16 residues long. The chain's CDR3 is CASSYVMGDSNQPQHF.

The chain's CDR3 is CASSQDYSGTDTQYF. The chain employs TRBV3-1 and TRBJ2-3; with no DNA, the TCRdb D assignment of TRBD2 cannot be verified. This CDR3 is built from 15 residues. The germline V gene has CDR1 LGHDT and CDR2 YNNKEL (reference sequence).